These 7 T cell receptor beta chains originate from one sample sequenced in a study of naive and memory T cell subsets. The SP2 primer and nested alpha and beta constant region primers amplified ligated cDNA in four rounds. One entry per CDR3 protein results from TCRdb running MiXCR on the UMI-ligation and nested PCR reads. The table includes over 550 distinct CDR3 sequences, approximately 5% detected once. The library had UMIs added by 3' ligation of an oligonucleotide to TCR cDNA. The sequencing here drew on skin, taken from a tuberculin skin test site or a saline-injected site (not recorded which). These receptors were collected from an adult in good health.

This clonotype is medium-sized within its sample. The CDR3 region has the DNA TGTGCCAGTAGTACTGCTGGGCTACGGGATGAGCAGTTCTTC. It is translated as CASSTAGLRDEQFF. The chain joins TRBV19 to TRBJ2-1; D unresolved. Germline loops: CDR1 LNHDA, CDR2 SQIVND (reference sequence). The CDR3 has 14 amino acids. Trimming left V 4 bases short and J 8 bases short, with 15 bases between.

This clonotype is medium-sized (0.01 to 0.1%) by share. This chain uses TRBV10-2 with TRBJ2-2; D perhaps matches TRBD1 (5 bases). Trimming pared 7 bases from V and 4 bases from J, leaving 16 bases between. The CDR3 totals 15 residues. Germline CDR1 WSHSY, CDR2 SAAADI. CDR3 nucleotide sequence: TGCGCCAGCACCTCAGGGAAGAGGTTCACCGGGGAGCTGTTTTTT. This sequence encodes CASTSGKRFTGELFF.

Judged by abundance, this clonotype is large (0.1 to 1%). The chain links TRBV7-2 to TRBJ2-1, with D hard to call. V lost 5 bases to trimming and J lost 3 bases, with 8 bases between them. The germline V gene encodes CDR1 SGHTA and CDR2 FQGNSA. The CDR3 length is 13 residues. The CDR3: CASSPYSYNEQFF. CDR3 bases: TGTGCCAGCAGCCCCTATAGCTACAATGAGCAGTTCTTC.

By frequency in the sample, this clonotype is large. One end of the junction fails to match germline, which may point to a read error. CDR3 sequence reads: CASSYHEQFF. Written as DNA, the CDR3 is TGTGCCAGCAGCTACCATGAGCAGTTCTTC. The chain couples TRBV7-9 to TRBJ2-1, with no clear D. The CDR3 runs 10 residues. The germline CDR1 and CDR2 sequences are SEHNR and FQNEAQ (reference sequence).

This clonotype qualifies as medium-sized. This may stem from a read error, because a much larger clone lies one nucleotide away. CDR3 in DNA: TGTGCCAGCAGCGGGTATATACACCCCTACGAGCAGTACTTC. Translated: CASSGYIHPYEQYF. V usage is TRBV7-2 and J usage is TRBJ2-7; D ambiguous. CDR1 and CDR2 from the germline V gene are SGHTA and FQGNSA. This CDR3 has 14 residues. Trimming shortened V by 5 bases and J by 2 bases, and 13 bases separated the two germline ends.

This clonotype is labeled as medium-sized. The rearrangement joins TRBV6-4 to TRBJ2-3; D uncertain. With 2 bases removed from V and 0 bases from J, the gap between germline ends came to 3 bases. The CDR3 totals 13 residues. Per germline, CDR1 MRHNA and CDR2 SNTAGT. This CDR3 is CASSDGSTDTQYF. As DNA, the CDR3 is TGTGCCAGCAGTGACGGGAGCACAGATACGCAGTATTTT.

This clonotype showed up many times. The chain uses TRBV6-6 and TRBJ2-7, with D perhaps given as TRBD1 or TRBD2 (5 bases each). The V and J ends lost 4 bases and 3 bases respectively, with 13 bases between them. Per the germline V gene, CDR1 is MNHNY and CDR2 is SVGAGI (reference sequence). This CDR3 contains 14 residues. Written as DNA, the CDR3 is TGTGCCAGCAGTTTCCCGGAGAGGGGCTACGAGCAGTACTTC. Translating gives CASSFPERGYEQYF.